The present TCR beta chain was sequenced within a study of cytomegalovirus exposure and HLA in healthy donors. Study overall: A prior analysis found roughly 110 million unique TCR beta sequences from around 200 million T cells.

The CDR3 has 14 residues. J lost 4 bases, V lost 11 bases, and 9 bases had no gene match. Germline CDR1 SGHAT, CDR2 FQNNGV. Both 60 Vbeta primers and 13 Jbeta primers went into the PCR. This table comes from immunoSEQ multiplex PCR, and its TCRdb copy is limited to in-frame clones, with some not included. The top ten clones hold 2.1% of a sample with 130,000 or so clones, 75% to 90% of them seen once. This clonotype was sampled from a man aged 25 to 40 in good health and CMV-seronegative. The sample consisted of PBMCs. The V gene is TRBV11-2, the J gene TRBJ2-2, with 8 bases fitting TRBD2. The DNA for the CDR3 is TGTGCCTGGTACGGGGGGGCGGCCACCGGGGAGCTGTTTTTT. The encoded protein is CAWYGGAATGELFF.